A selection of T cell receptor beta chains follows, all from one sample in a study of control samples from healthy donors and cancer patients. Profiling relied on immunoSEQ multiplex PCR, and the TCRdb table lists in-frame clones only, not all of them. The sample has about 75,000 clones, 84% seen once. Sequencing used blood. The origin of the receptors is a man aged 45-65 years in good health. CDR3s include the opening cysteine and the closing phenylalanine or tryptophan. D genes are given only for firm matches. Clone size, where shown, is once, few, many, or a class for clones that have expanded.

len: 13; v_gene: TRBV9; d_gene: NA; abundance: NA; j_gene: TRBJ2-3; CDR3nt: TGTGCCAGCAGCCTGGGCCCTACAGATACGCAGTATTTT; CDR3aa: CASSLGPTDTQYF
len: 14; v_gene: TRBV28; d_gene: TRBD2; abundance: NA; j_gene: TRBJ2-3; CDR3nt: TGTGCCAGCAGTCTAGCGGAGAGCACAGATACGCAGTATTTT; CDR3aa: CASSLAESTDTQYF
len: 12; v_gene: TRBV19; d_gene: NA; abundance: NA; j_gene: TRBJ1-5; CDR3nt: TGTGCCAGTAGTATACCGTATCAGCCCCAGCATTTT; CDR3aa: CASSIPYQPQHF
len: 14; v_gene: TRBV27; d_gene: NA; abundance: few; j_gene: TRBJ1-2; CDR3nt: TGTGCCAGCAGGGATGTGGGACACCCATATGGCTACACCTTC; CDR3aa: CASRDVGHPYGYTF
len: 12; v_gene: TRBV18; d_gene: NA; abundance: NA; j_gene: TRBJ1-1; CDR3nt: TGTGCCAGCTCGGTGAGGAACACTGAAGCTTTCTTT; CDR3aa: CASSVRNTEAFF
len: 16; v_gene: TRBV3-1/TRBV3-2; d_gene: NA; abundance: NA; j_gene: TRBJ2-2; CDR3nt: TGTGCCAGCAGCCAAATCGGACAAAGTAACACCGGGGAGCTGTTTTTT; CDR3aa: CASSQIGQSNTGELFF
len: 14; v_gene: TRBV7-2; d_gene: TRBD1; abundance: once; j_gene: TRBJ2-7; CDR3nt: TGTGCCAGCAGCTTGGGACAGGGGGCCCACGAGCAGTACTTC; CDR3aa: CASSLGQGAHEQYF
len: 14; v_gene: TRBV19; d_gene: TRBD1; abundance: NA; j_gene: TRBJ2-7; CDR3nt: TGTGCCAGTAGTACCGGGACAGGTAGCTACGAGCAGTACTTC; CDR3aa: CASSTGTGSYEQYF
len: 16; v_gene: TRBV16; d_gene: TRBD2; abundance: NA; j_gene: TRBJ2-3; CDR3nt: TGTGCCAGCAGCCCGGGACTAGCGGGGAGCACAGATACGCAGTATTTT; CDR3aa: CASSPGLAGSTDTQYF
len: 15; v_gene: TRBV6-5; d_gene: NA; abundance: NA; j_gene: TRBJ1-1; CDR3nt: TGTGCCAGCACCACAAAGGGGATTCCTAACACTGAAGCTTTCTTT; CDR3aa: CASTTKGIPNTEAFF
len: 13; v_gene: TRBV30; d_gene: NA; abundance: NA; j_gene: TRBJ2-3; CDR3nt: TGTGCCTGGGGACCCGGTTCCACAGATACGCAGTATTTT; CDR3aa: CAWGPGSTDTQYF
len: 16; v_gene: TRBV5-1; d_gene: TRBD1; abundance: NA; j_gene: TRBJ2-6; CDR3nt: TGCGCCAGCAGCCCGGACAGGGGGGCTGGGGCCAACGTCCTGACTTTC; CDR3aa: CASSPDRGAGANVLTF
len: 14; v_gene: TRBV5-1; d_gene: NA; abundance: NA; j_gene: TRBJ1-4; CDR3nt: TGCGCCAGTAAAAGACAGGACATAAATGAAAAACTGTTTTTT; CDR3aa: CASKRQDINEKLFF
len: 15; v_gene: TRBV27; d_gene: NA; abundance: NA; j_gene: TRBJ1-6; CDR3nt: TGTGCCAGCAGTTCCACGGGGCCCCCCGAGGCACCCCTCCACTTT; CDR3aa: CASSSTGPPEAPLHF
len: 15; v_gene: TRBV11-2; d_gene: NA; abundance: NA; j_gene: TRBJ2-3; CDR3nt: TGTGCCAGCAGCTTACTAGGCGGGGGCACAGATACGCAGTATTTT; CDR3aa: CASSLLGGGTDTQYF
len: 16; v_gene: TRBV7-2; d_gene: TRBD2; abundance: NA; j_gene: TRBJ2-7; CDR3nt: TGTGCCAGCAGCTTAGAATCCGGGAGGGCCGGATACGAGCAGTACTTC; CDR3aa: CASSLESGRAGYEQYF
len: 14; v_gene: TRBV3-1/TRBV3-2; d_gene: TRBD2; abundance: few; j_gene: TRBJ2-5; CDR3nt: TGTGCCAGCAGCCAAGAGGGGGGGTCGAAGACCCAGTACTTC; CDR3aa: CASSQEGGSKTQYF
len: 14; v_gene: TRBV7-9; d_gene: TRBD1; abundance: NA; j_gene: TRBJ1-2; CDR3nt: TGTGCCAGCAGCCCTTCGACAGGGTTGGGCGGCTACACCTTC; CDR3aa: CASSPSTGLGGYTF
len: 13; v_gene: TRBV18; d_gene: NA; abundance: NA; j_gene: TRBJ2-1; CDR3nt: TGTGCCAGCTCACCAAGTAGAGGGTTTGAGCAGTTCTTC; CDR3aa: CASSPSRGFEQFF
len: 14; v_gene: TRBV18; d_gene: NA; abundance: NA; j_gene: TRBJ2-1; CDR3nt: TGTGCCAGCTCACCACCGGGTAACGCCGATGAGCAGTTCTTC; CDR3aa: CASSPPGNADEQFF
len: 14; v_gene: TRBV7-3; d_gene: NA; abundance: NA; j_gene: TRBJ1-1; CDR3nt: TGTGCCAGCAGCTTTGGGAGGGAAGGCACTGAAGCTTTCTTT; CDR3aa: CASSFGREGTEAFF
len: 15; v_gene: TRBV7-8; d_gene: NA; abundance: NA; j_gene: TRBJ1-4; CDR3nt: TGTGCCAGCAGCGCCAGGGAATGGGGAAATGAAAAACTGTTTTTT; CDR3aa: CASSAREWGNEKLFF
len: 13; v_gene: TRBV20-1; d_gene: NA; abundance: NA; j_gene: TRBJ1-5; CDR3nt: TGCAGTGCTAGTGTGCAGAGCAATCAGCCCCAGCATTTT; CDR3aa: CSASVQSNQPQHF
len: 15; v_gene: TRBV28; d_gene: TRBD1; abundance: many; j_gene: TRBJ1-6; CDR3nt: TGTGCCAGCAGTAATCGACAGGGCGGTAATTCACCCCTCCACTTT; CDR3aa: CASSNRQGGNSPLHF
len: 15; v_gene: TRBV6-5; d_gene: NA; abundance: NA; j_gene: TRBJ1-5; CDR3nt: TGTGCCAGCAGTCAACAGGGTCTCAGCAATCAGCCCCAGCATTTT; CDR3aa: CASSQQGLSNQPQHF
len: 15; v_gene: TRBV5-6; d_gene: NA; abundance: NA; j_gene: TRBJ1-2; CDR3nt: TGTGCCAGCAGCTACCCGGGACTTGGGACTTTTGGCTACACCTTC; CDR3aa: CASSYPGLGTFGYTF
len: 13; v_gene: TRBV5-1; d_gene: NA; abundance: NA; j_gene: TRBJ2-1; CDR3nt: TGCGCCAGCACCACTAACCTCGACCATTACCGGTTCTTC; CDR3aa: CASTTNLDHYRFF
len: 15; v_gene: TRBV25-1; d_gene: NA; abundance: NA; j_gene: TRBJ2-1; CDR3nt: TGTGCCAGCAGTGCTCCGGGCGGGTGGATCAATGAGCAGTTCTTC; CDR3aa: CASSAPGGWINEQFF
len: 13; v_gene: TRBV12-3/TRBV12-4; d_gene: NA; abundance: NA; j_gene: TRBJ2-7; CDR3nt: TGTGCCAGCAGTTTGGGCGCAACCTACGAGCAGTACTTC; CDR3aa: CASSLGATYEQYF
len: 12; v_gene: TRBV30; d_gene: NA; abundance: NA; j_gene: TRBJ1-2; CDR3nt: TGTGCCTGGAGTACGGGTCTTTATGGCTACACCTTC; CDR3aa: CAWSTGLYGYTF
len: 16; v_gene: TRBV15; d_gene: NA; abundance: NA; j_gene: TRBJ2-5; CDR3nt: TGTGCCACCAGCTCTCGTCGGACGGTTACCGGAGAGACCCAGTACTTC; CDR3aa: CATSSRRTVTGETQYF
len: 13; v_gene: TRBV30; d_gene: NA; abundance: once; j_gene: TRBJ1-1; CDR3nt: TGTGCCTGGAGTGTACGGGGGGGCTCTGAAGCTTTCTTT; CDR3aa: CAWSVRGGSEAFF
len: 18; v_gene: TRBV15; d_gene: NA; abundance: NA; j_gene: TRBJ2-3; CDR3nt: TGTGCCACCAGCAGAGACCGCGGTACGGGACTGCTCACAGATACGCAGTATTTT; CDR3aa: CATSRDRGTGLLTDTQYF
len: 14; v_gene: TRBV5-1; d_gene: NA; abundance: NA; j_gene: TRBJ2-4; CDR3nt: TGCGCCAGCAGCTCTGGATTCAGAGAAAACATTCAGTACTTC; CDR3aa: CASSSGFRENIQYF
len: 14; v_gene: TRBV6-6; d_gene: TRBD1; abundance: NA; j_gene: TRBJ2-7; CDR3nt: TGTGCCAGCAGGATGACAGGGGCCACCTACGAGCAGTACTTC; CDR3aa: CASRMTGATYEQYF